This TCR beta chain derives from a study of blood T cell repertoires in COVID-19. Study context: Samples came from the United States, Italy and Spain, spanning acute and convalescent COVID-19.

Per the original data handling: Reference gene primer amplification in the assay estimated nucleated cell counts. TCRdb's table, derived via immunoSEQ multiplex PCR, lists solely in-frame clones and lacks some. V, J and clone size reflect that table, while D and trimming were determined from the DNA. The repertoire holds over 150,000 clones, with 80% to 85% as singletons. In terms of age and location, participants ranged from roughly 18 to 90 years and lived in approximately 24 US areas. Symptom resolution, clearance, or two negative PCRs marked donors in Cohort 3 as recovered. V lost 3 bases and J lost 8; bases outside the gene matches: 10. The CDR3 length is 14 residues. Per germline, CDR1 SGHTS and CDR2 YDEGEE.

J is TRBJ1-2 and V is TRBV5-8, with 7 positions matching TRBD1. The TCR was taken from a man aged 40-49 years who had recovered from COVID-19. The sequenced material came from PBMCs or T cells enriched from blood (not recorded which). The CDR3 DNA follows: TGTGCCAGCAGCTCTGCAGGGGGGCTACGGGGCTACACCTTC. Translation gives CASSSAGGLRGYTF.